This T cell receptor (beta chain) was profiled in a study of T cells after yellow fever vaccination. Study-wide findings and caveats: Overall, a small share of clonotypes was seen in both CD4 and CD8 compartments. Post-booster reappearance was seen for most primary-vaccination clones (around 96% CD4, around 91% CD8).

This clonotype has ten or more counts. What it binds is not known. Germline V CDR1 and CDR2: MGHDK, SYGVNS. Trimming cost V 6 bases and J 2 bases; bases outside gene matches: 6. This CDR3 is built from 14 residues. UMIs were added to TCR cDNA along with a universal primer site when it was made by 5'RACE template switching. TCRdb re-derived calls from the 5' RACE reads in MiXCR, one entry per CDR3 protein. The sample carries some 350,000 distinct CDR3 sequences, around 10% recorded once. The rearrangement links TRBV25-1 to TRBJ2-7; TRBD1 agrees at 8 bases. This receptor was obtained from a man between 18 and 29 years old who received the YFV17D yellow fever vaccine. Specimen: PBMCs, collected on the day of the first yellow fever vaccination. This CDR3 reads CASSDQGATYEQYF. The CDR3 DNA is TGTGCCAGCAGCGATCAGGGGGCTACCTACGAGCAGTACTTC.